A selection of T cell receptor beta chains follows, all from one sample in a study of breast tumors, draining lymph nodes, adjacent tissues. TCRdb analysed the multiplex PCR reads with MiXCR anew, one entry per CDR3 protein. The sample comprises about 230,000 distinct CDR3 sequences, roughly 30% of which are singletons, and 1.1% to 1.5% rests with the top ten. The sample taken for sequencing was axillary lymph node tissue. The receptors come from a female donor with breast cancer. Some clones in this sample may be carry-over from other donors' samples. Both conserved end residues are part of each CDR3. Fields, in order: clone size, D gene, V gene, J gene, CDR3 protein, CDR3 DNA. The D gene is left open where the match is weak. Some rows have no size entry. The others give once, few or many, or a class for an expanded clone.

many	NA	TRBV18	TRBJ2-5	CASSPLRGRETQYF	TGTGCCAGCTCACCACTAAGGGGTCGGGAGACCCAGTACTTC
few	NA	TRBV6-4	TRBJ2-5	CAIPRLQETQYF	TGTGCCATCCCGCGACTCCAAGAGACCCAGTACTTC
NA	TRBD1	TRBV2	TRBJ2-3	CASSSGQVQDTQYF	TGTGCCAGCAGTTCGGGACAGGTCCAAGATACGCAGTATTTT
few	TRBD1	TRBV20-1	TRBJ1-2	CSALTGGNGYTF	TGCAGTGCTCTTACAGGGGGGAACGGCTACACCTTC
many	NA	TRBV5-6	TRBJ2-7	CASSLGQALYEQYF	TGTGCCAGCAGCTTGGGACAGGCCCTCTACGAGCAGTACTTC
many	TRBD2	TRBV5-1	TRBJ2-1	CASGLAGGAEQFF	TGCGCCAGTGGACTAGCGGGAGGGGCTGAGCAGTTCTTC
NA	NA	TRBV6-4	TRBJ1-2	CASSRDGIYGHTF	TGTGCCAGCAGTAGGGACGGAATCTATGGCCATACCTTC
many	NA	TRBV20-1	TRBJ1-4	CSAGQGSGNEKLFF	TGCAGTGCGGGACAAGGGAGTGGTAATGAAAAACTGTTTTTT
many	TRBD1	TRBV4-1	TRBJ2-7	CASSLTTGSYEQYF	TGCGCCAGCAGCCTAACGACAGGGTCCTACGAGCAGTACTTC
many	NA	TRBV6-2/TRBV6-3	TRBJ2-2	CASSSGLDGTGELFF	TGTGCCAGCAGTTCGGGCTTAGACGGAACCGGGGAGCTGTTTTTT
few	NA	TRBV7-3	TRBJ2-3	CASSPFGGSDTQYF	TGTGCCAGCAGCCCTTTTGGGGGATCAGATACGCAGTATTTT
NA	TRBD2	TRBV7-2	TRBJ2-3	CVSSLEGAGGIDTQYF	TGTGTCAGCAGCTTGGAGGGAGCGGGAGGAATAGATACGCAGTATTTT
NA	TRBD1	TRBV25-1	TRBJ1-6	CASEDRRNSPLHF	TGTGCCAGCGAGGACAGGAGGAATTCACCCCTCCACTTT
many	TRBD1	TRBV4-1	TRBJ2-7	CASSQDLGQGYEQYF	TGCGCCAGCAGCCAAGATTTAGGACAGGGCTACGAGCAGTACTTC
NA	NA	TRBV2	TRBJ1-5	CASGWGTGAYEHF	NA
many	NA	TRBV5-1	TRBJ2-7	CASSLRSTNYEQYF	TGCGCCAGCAGCTTGAGGTCGACTAACTACGAGCAGTACTTC
many	TRBD1	TRBV5-1	TRBJ2-2	CASIDRGRTGELFF	TGCGCCAGCATCGACAGGGGTCGAACCGGGGAGCTGTTTTTT
many	NA	TRBV29-1	TRBJ2-5	CSVELGETQYF	TGCAGCGTTGAATTAGGGGAGACCCAGTACTTC
NA	NA	TRBV7-9	TRBJ1-6	CASSLRSRGTYNSPLHF	TGTGCCAGCAGCTTACGAAGCAGGGGTACCTATAATTCACCCCTCCACTTT
many	NA	TRBV18	TRBJ1-6	CASSQDPHNSPLHF	TGTGCCAGCTCACAGGACCCTCATAATTCACCCCTCCACTTT
NA	NA	TRBV6-1	TRBJ1-4	CASSEIAGTTNEKLFF	TGTGCCAGCAGTGAAATCGCAGGGACAACTAATGAAAAACTGTTTTTT
few	NA	TRBV28	TRBJ2-5	CASSFLELGGETQYF	TGTGCCAGCAGTTTTCTTGAGTTAGGTGGAGAGACCCAGTACTTC
NA	TRBD2	TRBV12-3/TRBV12-4	TRBJ2-7	CASSDSGVSYEQYF	TGTGCCAGCAGTGATAGCGGGGTCTCCTACGAGCAGTACTTC
many	TRBD1	TRBV5-1	TRBJ1-4	CASSLRDRGRNEKLFF	TGCGCCAGCAGCTTGCGGGACAGGGGGCGGAATGAAAAACTGTTTTTT
many	NA	TRBV28	TRBJ1-4	CASSSGAKLFF	TGTGCCAGCAGTTCTGGGGCCAAACTGTTTTTT
NA	NA	TRBV9	TRBJ2-2	CASSPRASAGELFF	TGTGCCAGCAGCCCCCGGGCTAGCGCCGGGGAGCTGTTTTTC
many	TRBD2	TRBV19	TRBJ2-3	CASSPVTSGNTDTQYF	TGTGCCAGTAGTCCCGTGACTAGCGGGAACACAGATACGCAGTATTTT
many	TRBD2	TRBV9	TRBJ2-1	CASSVEAGASNEQFF	TGTGCCAGCAGCGTAGAAGCGGGAGCTAGCAATGAGCAGTTCTTC
many	NA	TRBV20-1	TRBJ2-1	CSAREEVGNFYNEQFF	TGCAGTGCTAGAGAAGAGGTGGGGAATTTTTACAATGAGCAGTTCTTC
many	TRBD2	TRBV9	TRBJ2-3	CASSASGRADTQYF	TGTGCCAGCAGCGCGAGCGGGAGAGCAGATACGCAGTATTTT
once	NA	TRBV7-8	TRBJ1-4	CASSTRETQYFGPGTNEKLFF	NA
many	TRBD2	TRBV7-9	TRBJ2-5	CASSFRLAGFGETQYF	TGTGCCAGCAGCTTTCGGCTAGCGGGATTTGGAGAGACCCAGTACTTC
many	NA	TRBV10-3	TRBJ1-2	CAISARGASNGYTF	TGTGCCATCAGTGCAAGGGGCGCTTCGAATGGCTACACCTTC
many	NA	TRBV29-1	TRBJ2-1	CSFDTAGQTNYNEQFF	TGCAGCTTCGACACGGCGGGTCAAACCAATTACAATGAGCAGTTCTTC
few	TRBD2	TRBV6-1	TRBJ2-4	CASATSGSNIQYF	TGTGCCAGCGCAACTAGCGGTTCGAACATTCAGTACTTC
many	TRBD1	TRBV5-5	TRBJ2-4	CASSFLGQGSNIQYF	TGTGCCAGCAGCTTTCTCGGACAGGGGTCAAACATTCAGTACTTC
NA	NA	TRBV2	TRBJ1-6	CASTRWDSPLHF	TGTGCCAGCACCCGGTGGGACTCACCCCTCCACTTT
many	TRBD2	TRBV27	TRBJ2-7	CASQPSGRQGEQYF	TGTGCCAGCCAACCTAGCGGGAGACAAGGCGAGCAGTACTTC
few	TRBD1	TRBV7-2	TRBJ1-1	CASSLATGGSVTEAFF	TGTGCCAGCAGCTTAGCAACAGGGGGCTCGGTCACTGAAGCTTTCTTT
many	TRBD1	TRBV5-5	TRBJ1-2	CASSVGQGAYLYGYTF	TGTGCCAGCAGCGTAGGACAGGGGGCTTACCTCTATGGCTACACCTTC
many	TRBD1	TRBV5-1	TRBJ1-4	CASSETGGGKKLFF	TGCGCCAGCAGCGAAACAGGGGGTGGAAAAAAACTGTTTTTT
NA	NA	TRBV18	TRBJ2-6	CASSPVESGANVLTF	TGTGCCAGCTCACCGGTAGAGTCTGGGGCCAACGTCCTGACTTTC
many	TRBD2	TRBV12-3/TRBV12-4	TRBJ2-1	CASSEWTSGYNEQFF	TGTGCCAGCAGCGAGTGGACTAGCGGTTACAATGAGCAGTTCTTC
many	NA	TRBV7-9	TRBJ2-2	CASSLEVGTGELFF	TGTGCCAGCAGCTTAGAAGTTGGCACCGGGGAGCTGTTTTTT
many	TRBD1	TRBV7-6	TRBJ2-1	CASSQNRGLSDEQFF	TGTGCCAGCAGCCAAAACAGGGGGCTTAGCGATGAGCAGTTCTTC
NA	NA	TRBV20-1	TRBJ2-5	CSAGGGRETQYF	TGCAGTGCGGGTGGGGGAAGGGAGACCCAGTACTTC
NA	NA	TRBV20-1	TRBJ2-3	CSARTSVGGRGNEQYF	TGCAGTGCTAGGACGAGTGTTGGGGGTCGAGGCAATGAGCAGTATTTT
NA	NA	TRBV2	TRBJ1-5	CASSEGMQPQHF	TGTGCCAGCAGTGAGGGGATGCAGCCCCAGCATTTT
few	TRBD1	TRBV12-3/TRBV12-4	TRBJ2-7	CASSHRTGLGNEQYF	TGTGCCAGCAGTCACCGGACAGGCCTTGGCAACGAGCAGTACTTC
many	TRBD1	TRBV29-1	TRBJ2-3	CSGDRVTDTQYF	TGCAGCGGAGACAGGGTAACAGATACGCAGTATTTT
NA	NA	TRBV11-2	TRBJ1-1	CASSLVALEMNTEAFF	TGTGCCAGCAGCTTAGTGGCTTTAGAAATGAACACTGAAGCTTTCTTT
many	NA	TRBV6-1	TRBJ2-1	CASSALDRQFF	TGTGCCAGCAGTGCCCTAGATCGGCAGTTCTTC
NA	NA	TRBV11-3	TRBJ1-4	CASSLEGISTNEKLFF	TGTGCCAGCAGCTTAGAGGGGATCTCAACTAATGAAAAACTGTTTTTT
many	NA	TRBV2	TRBJ1-1	CASSEYPGQNTEAFF	TGTGCCAGCAGTGAATACCCCGGACAGAACACTGAAGCTTTCTTT